This T cell receptor (beta chain) was observed in a study of T cells in Graves' hyperthyroidism and ophthalmopathy. The study, taken as a whole, reports: Blood also carried most thyroid clonotypes expanded above 0.001.

V was pared by 5 bases and J by 7 bases, with 12 bases of the junction left unmatched. CDR1 is LNHDA and CDR2 is SQIVND in the germline V gene (reference sequence). CDR3 length: 16 residues. TCR beta CDR3 regions were amplified from RNA. First-round RT-PCR of the TCR CDR3 relied on the HTBI primer set. TCRdb passed the multiplex PCR reads through MiXCR, listing each CDR3 protein once. Among 550,000 to 800,000 distinct CDR3 sequences listed, around 16% were seen once. Details on this clonotype: What it binds is not known.

Graves' hyperthyroidism was deemed stable given no ophthalmopathy progression within 18 months. Each 10 ml fresh peripheral blood draw supplied the PBMCs. The sequenced sample was blood. This clonotype was sampled from a middle-aged man with Graves' hyperthyroidism. This sequence joins TRBV19 and TRBJ2-2; 8 nucleotides align to TRBD1. The CDR3 loop reads CASSPRDRPGHGELFF. CDR3 bases: TGTGCCAGTAGTCCCCGGGACAGGCCCGGGCACGGGGAGCTGTTTTTT.